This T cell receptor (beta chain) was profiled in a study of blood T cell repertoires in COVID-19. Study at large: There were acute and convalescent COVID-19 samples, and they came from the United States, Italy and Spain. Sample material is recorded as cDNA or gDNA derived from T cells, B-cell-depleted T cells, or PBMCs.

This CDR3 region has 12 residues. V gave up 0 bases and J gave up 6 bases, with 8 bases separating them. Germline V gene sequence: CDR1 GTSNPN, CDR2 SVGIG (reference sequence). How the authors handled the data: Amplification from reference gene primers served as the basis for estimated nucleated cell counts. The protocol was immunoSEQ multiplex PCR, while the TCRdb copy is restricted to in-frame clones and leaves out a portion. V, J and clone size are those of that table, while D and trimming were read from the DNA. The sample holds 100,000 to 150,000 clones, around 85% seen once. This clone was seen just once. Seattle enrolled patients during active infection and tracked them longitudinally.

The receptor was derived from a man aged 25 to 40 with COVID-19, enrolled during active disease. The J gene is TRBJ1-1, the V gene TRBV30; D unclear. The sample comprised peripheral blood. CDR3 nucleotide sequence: TGTGCCTGGAGTGTTACAGCTCCTGAAGCTTTCTTT. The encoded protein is CAWSVTAPEAFF.